The 10 T cell receptor beta chains presented below share a single source sample, sequenced in a study of cytomegalovirus exposure and HLA in healthy donors. The PCR ran on 60 Vbeta and 13 Jbeta primers. The repertoire was sequenced with immunoSEQ multiplex PCR; TCRdb's copy has only in-frame clones and lacks some. The sample shows almost 80,000 clones, 67% of them seen only once. Sequenced input: PBMCs. These receptors came from a woman aged 45 to 65 in good health and CMV-seropositive.

The V and J genes are TRBV19 and TRBJ1-1; the D gene is possibly TRBD1 (5 bases). The CDR3 is made up of 15 amino acids. Trimming cost V 5 bases and J 6 bases, with 19 bases left between them. Germline CDR1 LNHDA, CDR2 SQIVND (reference sequence). The CDR3 loop reads CASSPRGVRPAEAFF. DNA for the CDR3: TGTGCCAGTAGTCCTCGGGGGGTCCGTCCCGCTGAAGCTTTCTTT. The whole variable domain, filled in from reference TRBV19 and TRBJ1-1, reads DGGITQSPKYLFRKEGQNVTLSCEQNLNHDAMYWYRQDPGQGLRLIYYSQIVNDFQKGDIAEGYSVSREKKESFPLTVTSAQKNPTAFYLCASSPRGVRPAEAFFGQGTRLTVV.

This clone was seen only once. The chain employs TRBV11-1 and TRBJ2-5, with D possibly being TRBD1 (6 bases). The CDR3 runs to 15 residues. Germline V gives CDR1 SGHAT, CDR2 FQDESV (reference sequence). Trimming stripped 4 bases from V and 5 bases from J, with 17 bases between. CDR3 residues: CASSSSRRGWETQYF. The CDR3 region has the DNA TGTGCCAGCAGCTCTTCCCGCAGGGGCTGGGAGACCCAGTACTTC.

The chain joins TRBV5-1 to TRBJ1-1; D call uncertain. The germline gives CDR1 SGHRS, CDR2 YFSETQ. The V gene lost 3 bases and the J gene lost 4 bases, with 13 bases spanning the gap. The CDR3 has 14 amino acids. CDR3 amino acids: CASSSANGGTEAFF. The CDR3 DNA sequence: TGCGCCAGCAGCTCGGCCAATGGAGGCACTGAAGCTTTCTTT.

The J gene is TRBJ2-6, the V gene TRBV2; possibly TRBD1 for D (7 bases). Trimming cost V 11 bases and J 1 base, with 21 bases left between them. Germline CDR1 SNHLY, CDR2 FYNNEI. This CDR3 region has 17 residues. The CDR3 DNA is TGTGCCTCTCGCAGGGGGACTCGAAGGTCTGGGGCCAACGTCCTGACTTTC. Translating gives CASRRGTRRSGANVLTF.

The rearrangement links TRBV11-3 to TRBJ1-6, with D hard to call. The CDR3 spans 11 residues. Trimming shortened V by 4 bases and J by 7 bases, and 2 bases separated the two germline ends. The germline V gene has CDR1 SGHNT and CDR2 YENEEA. The CDR3 sequence is CASSSNSPLHF. CDR3 DNA sequence: TGTGCCAGCAGCTCAAATTCACCCCTCCACTTT.

V gene TRBV6-6 combines with J gene TRBJ2-1; perhaps TRBD1 as D (6 bases). CDR3 length equals 16 residues. Trimming shortened V by 2 bases and J by 6 bases, and 17 bases separated the two germline ends. Germline CDR1 reads MNHNY; CDR2 reads SVGAGI (reference sequence). CDR3 coding DNA: TGTGCCAGCAGTTACCGAGGCAGGGTGGGGGCCAATGAGCAGTTCTTC. It is translated as CASSYRGRVGANEQFF.

The chain carries TRBV18 and TRBJ2-2; tentative D call: TRBD1 (5 bases). This CDR3 spans 14 amino acids. Per the germline V gene, CDR1 is KGHSH and CDR2 is LQKENI. Trimming pared 6 bases from V and 0 bases from J, leaving 8 bases between. The CDR3 sequence: CASSTTANTGELFF. The CDR3 DNA reads TGTGCCAGCTCGACGACAGCGAACACCGGGGAGCTGTTTTTT.

This clone has just a few counts. The chain is built from TRBV4-2 and TRBJ2-7, with TRBD2 identical over 12 bases. The V segment lost 4 bases and the J segment 1 base; nucleotides outside the gene matches: 5. This CDR3 contains 16 residues. Germline V lookup: CDR1 LGHNA, CDR2 YNFKEQ. CDR3 sequence reads: CASSLRLAGESYEQYF. The CDR3 DNA reads TGTGCCAGCAGCCTTCGACTAGCGGGGGAATCCTACGAGCAGTACTTC.

The rearrangement uses TRBV5-4 and TRBJ2-7, with 9 bases lining up with TRBD1. J was trimmed by 4 bases and V by 0 bases; bases with no gene match: 5. CDR1 SGHNT and CDR2 YYREEE come from the germline V gene (reference sequence). The CDR3 is made up of 15 amino acids. The CDR3, as DNA: TGTGCCAGCAGCTTGGGGGGACAGGGTATGTACGAGCAGTACTTC. Translated, it gives CASSLGGQGMYEQYF.

The chain carries TRBV27 and TRBJ1-3; tentative D call: TRBD1 (5 bases). The CDR3 has 17 residues. Germline CDR1 and CDR2: MNHEY and SMNVEV (reference sequence). V shed 6 bases and J shed 0 bases, with 18 bases lying between them. The DNA of the CDR3 is TGTGCCAGCAGGAAAGGGGAAGGTCCCCGCTCTGGAAACACCATATATTTT. It yields the protein CASRKGEGPRSGNTIYF.